The following is a T cell receptor beta chain sequence with its context. Its antigen has not been determined. Just one base apart from a much larger clone, this may be a read error. The record originates from a study of CD8+CD57+ T cells in acquired aplastic anemia (dated by TCRdb to 2016 to 2019). Some background on the complete study: On average, sorted CD4+ and CD8+ cells yielded 3 to 4 ug of extracted DNA, with a range of roughly 0.19 to 27.4 ug. A CD8+CD57+ expansion meant a frequency higher than the mean frequency seen in healthy subjects. Overall study results and their limits: CD8+ Simpson's diversity did not differ significantly between patients and healthy controls (P=0.060). Some 31 CD8+ CDR3 sequences were shared between patients and controls but appeared highly expressed in patients and within their immunodominant clones.

Patients chosen for sequencing had shown expansion of CD8+CD57+ cells by flow cytometry. Every patient had a diagnosis of severe acquired aplastic anemia based on International Study of Aplastic Anemia and Agranulocytosis and Camitta criteria. No patient had received any therapy when blood was sampled. TCR repertoires of sorted CD4+ and CD8+ blood T cells from severe aplastic anemia patients and healthy subjects were deep-sequenced in the study. Patients were enrolled under clinicaltrials.gov protocols 00001620, 01623167, 00001397, 00071045, 00081523 and 00961064 in the USA. Ficoll-Paque density gradient centrifugation was used to isolate peripheral blood mononuclear cells. Before DNA extraction, CD4+ and CD8+ T cells were sorted with FACS or magnetic beads. The germline V gene (reference sequence) specifies DFQATT as CDR1 and SNEGSKA as CDR2. From the cysteine up to the phenylalanine, the CDR3 has a length of 11 residues. Only CDR3 DNA is held: 33 bases, read in frame from base 1.

Profiling of TCR beta VDJ combinations and CDR3 sequences used genomic DNA as the template. An Illumina HiSeq 2000 was the platform used for TCR repertoire sequencing. The source study handled its data this way. Repertoire assessment relied on Simpson's diversity index, CDR3 size and DJ length profiles, and TRBV/TRBJ rearrangement plots. Whichever DNA sequence was most abundant in the deep sequencing data was defined as the immunodominant clone. CDR3 amino acid sequences were checked for sharing across subjects and were also compared against the VDJdb database and published repertoires. TCRdb reprocessed the public reads (quality trimming at Q25 with fastp, clone calling with MiXCR) and kept in-frame beta chains. Entries that share a CDR3 protein sequence are merged under the most common genes and DNA. TCRdb's processing, not the study's, gives the V and J calls here. For this sample there are around 430,000 distinct CDR3 sequences; 25% to 40% appear just once. 0.8% to 0.85% of the sample belongs to the ten largest clones.

The sequenced material came from sorted CD4+, CD8+, or CD8+CD57+ T cells (not recorded which) from PBMCs. Rearrangement joined TRBV20-1 to TRBJ2-7, with the D gene possibly TRBD1 or TRBD2, each one fitting 5 bases. This TCR was recovered from a human donor with aplastic anemia. The CDR3 here reads CGAREGFEQYF. The bases are TGCGGTGCTAGAGAGGGGTTTGAGCAGTACTTC.